This is a list of T cell receptor beta chains from one sample in a study of T-cell reconstitution after alpha-beta-depleted transplantation in children. MiXCR, applied by TCRdb to the PCR reads, yields one record per CDR3 protein. The data show around 580,000 distinct CDR3 sequences, more than 20% seen once. The sample in question was PBMCs, mostly from graft donor cells, obtained 360 days after TCRalphabeta/CD19-depleted stem cell transplant. These receptors originate from a boy in the first two years of life who had a stem cell transplant for acute myeloid leukemia, so the T cells may come from the graft donor. The CDR3 runs from the conserved cysteine through the conserved F or W. D genes are given only for firm matches. Clone size, where shown, is once, few, many, or a class for clones that have expanded.

d_gene,j_gene,abundance,v_gene,CDR3nt,CDR3aa
-,TRBJ1-2,-,TRBV18,TGTGCCAGCTCACCATCCCGGCGCTATGGCTACACCTTC,CASSPSRRYGYTF
-,TRBJ2-5,-,TRBV10-3,TGTGCCATCGGCATTAAAGAGACCCAGTACTTC,CAIGIKETQYF
TRBD2,TRBJ2-5,-,TRBV7-2,TGTGCCAGCAGTCCTCCGGGACTAGCGAAGCAAGAGACCCAGTACTTC,CASSPPGLAKQETQYF
-,TRBJ1-1,-,TRBV10-3,TGTGCCACCCTAGGCACTGAAGCTTTCTTT,CATLGTEAFF
TRBD1,TRBJ1-1,many,TRBV6-5,TGTGCCAGCAGTTACCTTAGACAGGGGAGGATGAACACTGAAGCTTTCTTT,CASSYLRQGRMNTEAFF
TRBD2,TRBJ2-3,-,TRBV12-3/TRBV12-4,TGTGCCAGCAGTTTAGAAGGGGGGGGACTAGCGGGGGATACGCAGTATTTT,CASSLEGGGLAGDTQYF
-,TRBJ1-6,few,TRBV20-1,TGCAGTGCTAGAGATATCTCGGGGAGAAGGGCACCCCTCCACTTT,CSARDISGRRAPLHF
TRBD1,TRBJ1-5,-,TRBV27,TGTGCCACCAGTCCAGGGGGCGTAAGACAGCCCCAGCATTTT,CATSPGGVRQPQHF
TRBD1,TRBJ2-1,once,TRBV15,TGTGCCACCAGCAGGAAGGGACAGGACGACAATGAGCAGTTCTTC,CATSRKGQDDNEQFF
-,TRBJ2-3,-,TRBV5-1,TGCGCCAGCAGCTTCAACCCGGGACATTCCACAGATACGCAGTATTTT,CASSFNPGHSTDTQYF
TRBD1,TRBJ2-6,-,TRBV12-5,TGTGCTAGTGGTTTGGCCCAAGGACGACAGGGCGGCTCTGGGGCCAACGTCCTGACTTTC,CASGLAQGRQGGSGANVLTF
TRBD2,TRBJ2-1,-,TRBV29-1,TGCAGCGTTGAAGACCCGCGGGGCGGGGGGCCCTACAATGAGCAGTTCTTC,CSVEDPRGGGPYNEQFF
-,TRBJ1-2,-,TRBV18,TGTGCCAGCTCACCACAGGGAGAGAACTATGGCTACACCTTC,CASSPQGENYGYTF
-,TRBJ2-1,-,TRBV20-1,TGCAGTGCTAGTGAGGATCTAGCTCTGTACAATGAGCAGTTCTTC,CSASEDLALYNEQFF
-,TRBJ1-5,-,TRBV20-1,TGCAGTGCAGCAGGCGGGCTCAGCAATCAGCCCCAGCATTTT,CSAAGGLSNQPQHF